The sequence of this T cell receptor beta chain was determined in a study of shared clonotypes between healthy human individuals. In its sample, this clone was seen many times. Donation came from healthy HIV-negative adults that had no recent acute infections or vaccinations. Some clones are missing from TCRdb's copy, which holds only in-frame ones; the method was immunoSEQ multiplex PCR. The sample includes fewer than 850,000 clones, about 78% of them seen just once. The sequenced sample consisted of memory CD4+ T cells sorted from blood. Subset in this sample: CD45RA-negative fraction. This receptor was taken from a woman in her twenties or thirties in good health.

CDR3 coding DNA: TGCGCCAGCAGTCCCCGGCGCCATTGGGCCGGCGGCGATCCGGCGGGGGAGCTGTTTTTT. It codes for CASSPRRHWAGGDPAGELFF. V and J are TRBV23-1 and TRBJ2-2; D gene ambiguous. TRBV23-1 is classed as an ORF, of uncertain function. With 4 bases removed from V and 8 bases from J, the gap between germline ends came to 32 bases. This CDR3 region has 20 residues.